This T cell receptor beta chain was observed in a study of CD8 T cells in ankylosing spondylitis. Notes on the study in general: A TCR beta motif made of several highly homologous variants seemed typical of ankylosing spondylitis blood. It was reported that disease-linked clones were significantly enriched in matched ankylosing spondylitis synovial fluid.

There are 11 residues in the CDR3. Germline V gene lookup returns CDR1 ENHRY and CDR2 SYGVKD. A note on this clonotype: Its antigen is not known. A junction boundary mismatches the germline segment, possibly from a read error.

Making use of molecular barcodes, quantitative 5'-RACE generated TCR beta libraries. Via MiXCR, TCRdb re-called the 5' RACE reads, giving one row per CDR3 protein. Here the sample spans about 320,000 distinct CDR3 sequences, around a tenth being singletons. The sample comprised blood, either unsorted or a sorted T cell fraction (not recorded which). This receptor was obtained from a female donor with ankylosing spondylitis or in good health (not recorded which). The rearrangement uses TRBV10-3 and TRBJ2-5; D unclear. CDR3 nucleotides: TGTGCCACCAGTCCTGGGGAGACCCAGTACTTC. Its translation: CATSPGETQYF.